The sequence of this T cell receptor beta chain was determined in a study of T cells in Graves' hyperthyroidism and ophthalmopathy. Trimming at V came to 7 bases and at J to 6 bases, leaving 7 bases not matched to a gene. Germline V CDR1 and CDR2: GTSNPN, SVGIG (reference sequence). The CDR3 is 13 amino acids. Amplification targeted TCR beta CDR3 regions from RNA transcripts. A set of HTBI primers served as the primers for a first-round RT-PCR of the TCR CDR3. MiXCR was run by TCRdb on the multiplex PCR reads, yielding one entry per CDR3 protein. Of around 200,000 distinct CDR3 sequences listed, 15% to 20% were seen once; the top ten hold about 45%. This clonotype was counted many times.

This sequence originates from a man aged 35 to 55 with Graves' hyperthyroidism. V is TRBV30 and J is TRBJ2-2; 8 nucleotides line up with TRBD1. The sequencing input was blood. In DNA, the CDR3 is TGTGCCTTGACCCGGACAGGGCCCGGGGAGCTGTTTTTT. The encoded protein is CALTRTGPGELFF.